The 4 T cell receptor beta chains below were found in one sample sequenced in a study of identical twins. TCRdb recomputed calls from the 5' RACE reads with MiXCR, one row per CDR3 protein. This table holds roughly 1.6 million distinct CDR3 sequences, around 29% found once. Sequences were obtained from cord blood. The receptors come from a newborn girl in good health.

The table lists this clonotype with a few counts. CDR3 residues: CSVAEGFKYGYTF. The CDR3 bases are TGCAGCGTTGCGGAGGGGTTTAAATATGGCTACACCTTC. The chain uses TRBV29-1 and TRBJ1-2, with a possible D match to TRBD1 (5 bases). Germline loops: CDR1 SQVTM, CDR2 ANQGSEA. The V end was cut by 4 bases, the J end by 5 bases, with 14 bases between. The CDR3 runs 13 residues.

The V and J genes are TRBV28 and TRBJ1-2, with a possible D match to TRBD1 (5 bases). V lost 3 bases, J lost 0 bases, and 8 bases lay in between. The V gene's germline CDR1 is MDHEN and CDR2 SYDVKM. The CDR3 extends over 14 amino acids. The CDR3 nucleotides are TGTGCCAGCAGTTTGGGGGAGGCTAACTATGGCTACACCTTC. Translation gives CASSLGEANYGYTF.

A few counts support this clonotype. The chain has TRBV7-2 and TRBJ1-2, with 9 bases fitting TRBD1. The CDR3 contains 15 residues. V was clipped by 5 bases and J by 4 bases; unmatched bases: 8. In germline, CDR1 is SGHTA, CDR2 FQGNSA. CDR3 bases: TGTGCCAGCAGCCCTACCGGGACAGGGATCTATGGCTACACCTTC. Amino acid sequence: CASSPTGTGIYGYTF.

J is TRBJ1-1 and V is TRBV3-1; D is unresolved. V lost 1 base and J 11 bases, leaving 5 bases between the germline ends. The CDR3 extends over 10 amino acids. CDR1 LGHDT and CDR2 YNNKEL come from the germline V gene (reference sequence). The CDR3 region is CASSQVRAFF. The CDR3 DNA reads TGTGCCAGCAGCCAAGTGAGGGCTTTCTTT.